Shown below are 21 T cell receptor beta chains from a single sample sequenced in a study of T cell responses to AZD1222 COVID-19 vaccine. Data came from immunoSEQ multiplex PCR; TCRdb stores just in-frame clones and leaves some out. The sample has some 140,000 clones, around 89% seen once. Sequences were derived from peripheral blood, sampled on day 0 of AZD1222 vaccination. All receptors derive from an adult in good health.

This clone was seen once. Other DNA sequences of this sample code for an identical CDR3. V usage is TRBV18 and J usage is TRBJ1-2; TRBD1 might be the D (5 bases). CDR3 length: 13 residues. CDR1 is KGHSH and CDR2 is LQKENI in the germline V gene. Trimming took off 3 bases at V and 1 base at J, with 6 bases between the two ends. The CDR3 nucleotides are TGTGCCAGCTCACCCGACAGTAACTATGGCTACACCTTC. Translation gives CASSPDSNYGYTF.

The chain has TRBV7-9 and TRBJ1-2; D remains ambiguous. The CDR3 is made up of 13 amino acids. CDR1 is SEHNR, CDR2 FQNEAQ, per germline (reference sequence). Trimming stripped 2 bases from V and 6 bases from J, with 10 bases between. The CDR3 region is CASSLLGYHGYTF. CDR3 sequence (DNA): TGTGCCAGCAGCTTATTGGGGTACCATGGCTACACCTTC.

The CDR3 spells CASRSGQGGYGYTF. DNA of the CDR3: TGTGCCAGTAGAAGCGGACAGGGGGGCTATGGCTACACCTTC. The chain recombines TRBV19 with TRBJ1-2; 10 nucleotides line up with TRBD1. Germline loops: CDR1 LNHDA, CDR2 SQIVND (reference sequence). The CDR3 loop spans 14 amino acids. Trimming removed 6 bases from V and 4 bases from J; junction bases left unmatched: 5.

The rearrangement uses TRBV28 and TRBJ1-2; D unresolved. The CDR3 totals 13 residues. CDR1 MDHEN and CDR2 SYDVKM come from the germline V gene. Trimming cost V 7 bases and J 8 bases, with 17 bases left between them. Here the CDR3 reads CASTWTGGGGYTF. DNA for the CDR3: TGTGCCAGCACCTGGACGGGAGGAGGGGGCTACACCTTC.

This sequence joins TRBV5-1 and TRBJ2-7; the D is unclear. The CDR3 contains 14 residues. The germline V and J ends were trimmed by 4 bases and 2 bases, with 13 bases remaining between them. CDR1 is SGHRS, CDR2 YFSETQ, per germline. CDR3 DNA sequence: TGCGCCAGCAGCGACACCGGGCCGACCTACGAGCAGTACTTC. This codes for CASSDTGPTYEQYF.

The rearrangement joins TRBV7-2 to TRBJ2-1; TRBD2 matches 14 bases. The CDR3 length is 15 residues. Germline values: CDR1 SGHTA, CDR2 FQGNSA. Trimming took 5 bases from V and 6 from J; bases not matched to a gene: 3. CDR3 protein: CASSTGLAGVNEQFF. The CDR3 nucleotides are TGTGCCAGCAGCACGGGACTAGCGGGGGTCAATGAGCAGTTCTTC.

This chain connects TRBV7-7 to TRBJ2-2, with 8 bases that match TRBD2. Germline values: CDR1 SSHAT, CDR2 FNYEAQ (reference sequence). The CDR3 spans 16 residues. Trimming removed 4 bases from V and 4 bases from J; junction bases left unmatched: 8. This chain's CDR3 is CASSSSPGLGTGELFF. As DNA, the CDR3 is TGTGCCAGCAGCTCATCGCCGGGACTAGGCACCGGGGAGCTGTTTTTT.

The CDR3 sequence: CASRTEPGQGADEQFF. CDR3 in DNA: TGTGCCAGCCGAACCGAACCGGGACAGGGGGCCGATGAGCAGTTCTTC. The chain links TRBV19 to TRBJ2-1; 12 bases align to TRBD1. This CDR3 region has 16 residues. Germline V gives CDR1 LNHDA, CDR2 SQIVND (reference sequence). With 9 bases clipped from V and 8 bases from J, the junction kept 14 bases outside the gene matches.

The rearrangement joins TRBV19 to TRBJ2-5, with D unresolved. The CDR3 is made up of 14 amino acids. V lost 3 bases, J lost 1 base, and 9 bases lay in between. Germline loops: CDR1 LNHDA, CDR2 SQIVND (reference sequence). The CDR3 nucleotides read TGTGCCAGTAGTATCATGGGCGGCCAAGAGACCCAGTACTTC. It yields the protein CASSIMGGQETQYF.

CDR3 nucleotides: TGTGCCAGTACCCCGTCGAGAGGGTTTAATGAAAAACTGTTTTTT. As protein: CASTPSRGFNEKLFF. The chain employs TRBV19 and TRBJ1-4, with D hard to call. V lost 7 bases and J lost 4, with 16 bases in between. This CDR3 comprises 15 residues. Germline V CDR1 and CDR2: LNHDA, SQIVND (reference sequence).

The chain combines TRBV10-2 with TRBJ2-7; D gene unclear. The ends were cut back, 11 bases at V and 0 bases at J, with 14 bases in the middle. CDR1 and CDR2 (germline): WSHSY, SAAADI. This CDR3 has 13 amino acids. CDR3 DNA: TGCGCCGCGTTCCGCACGGGCTCCTACGAGCAGTACTTC. Protein sequence: CAAFRTGSYEQYF.

This clone showed up just once. CDR3 DNA sequence: TGTGCCAGCAGAGGGGGACAGGGGGCGCAGAAACTGTTTTTT. This translates into CASRGGQGAQKLFF. The chain joins TRBV2 to TRBJ1-4; the match to TRBD1 covers 12 bases. V lost 6 bases to trimming and J lost 11 bases; unmatched junction nucleotides: 7. Germline V gene sequence: CDR1 SNHLY, CDR2 FYNNEI. This CDR3 contains 14 residues. The complete variable domain, with remaining parts taken from reference TRBV2 and TRBJ1-4, reads EPEVTQTPSHQVTQMGQEVILRCVPISNHLYFYWYRQILGQKVEFLVSFYNNEISEKSEIFDDQFSVERPDGSNFTLKIRSTKLEDSAMYFCASRGGQGAQKLFFGSGTQLSVL.

As to this clone: The identical CDR3 is also encoded by other nucleotide sequences in the sample. In DNA form, the CDR3 reads TGTGCCAGCAGTTACACGGAGAATTCACCCCTCCACTTT. This sequence encodes CASSYTENSPLHF. The chain combines TRBV6-2 or TRBV6-3 with TRBJ1-6; D is ambiguous. From germline, CDR1 is MNHEY and CDR2 SVGEGT. V lost 2 bases and J lost 7, with 6 bases in between. The CDR3 has 13 residues.

CDR3 DNA sequence: TGTGCCAGCAGCCTAGGACAGATGAACACTGAAGCTTTCTTT. This sequence encodes CASSLGQMNTEAFF. This chain joins TRBV5-4 and TRBJ1-1; D is perhaps TRBD1 (6 bases). Germline values: CDR1 SGHNT, CDR2 YYREEE (reference sequence). The CDR3 covers 14 residues. V lost 4 bases, J lost 0 bases, and 10 bases lay in between.

The rearrangement links TRBV15 to TRBJ1-2; D is ambiguous. Germline values: CDR1 LNHNV, CDR2 YYDKDF (reference sequence). V was trimmed by 1 base and J by 4 bases, leaving 7 bases between them. This CDR3 is built from 13 residues. CDR3 protein: CATSRGGGYGYTF. In DNA, the CDR3 is TGTGCCACCAGCAGAGGGGGAGGCTATGGCTACACCTTC.

CDR3 nucleotides: TGTGCCAGCAGGGGGGGCGGGAGGCAGTTCTTC. Amino acids: CASRGGGRQFF. The chain joins TRBV3-1 (or the pseudogene TRBV3-2) to TRBJ2-1; D may be TRBD2 (7 bases). The CDR3 has 11 residues. Germline values: CDR1 LGHDT, CDR2 YNNKEL (reference sequence). With 6 bases removed from V and 12 bases from J, the gap between germline ends came to 12 bases.

The chain links TRBV28 to TRBJ2-5; D is unclear. Germline V gene sequence: CDR1 MDHEN, CDR2 SYDVKM. There are 15 residues in the CDR3. V shed 5 bases and J shed 0 bases, with 13 bases lying between them. This chain's CDR3 is CASSPRDLHQETQYF. CDR3 sequence (DNA): TGTGCCAGCAGTCCCCGAGACCTACACCAAGAGACCCAGTACTTC.

The J gene is TRBJ1-5, the V gene TRBV6-5; D unclear. V dropped 6 bases and J dropped 2 bases, with 11 bases sitting between them. Per the germline V gene, CDR1 is MNHEY and CDR2 is SVGAGI. The CDR3 runs 14 residues. The CDR3 region is CASSPQRGNQPQHF. The CDR3 DNA reads TGTGCCAGCAGCCCCCAAAGGGGCAATCAGCCCCAGCATTTT.

This chain connects TRBV19 to TRBJ1-1; the D is unclear. The V gene lost 1 base and the J gene lost 10 bases, with 13 bases spanning the gap. This CDR3 is built from 13 residues. From germline, CDR1 is LNHDA and CDR2 SQIVND (reference sequence). The DNA for the CDR3 is TGTGCCAGTAGTATAGGGGCAGGTTTAGGAGCTTTCTTT. As protein: CASSIGAGLGAFF.

The chain employs TRBV19 and TRBJ2-5; TRBD2 matches 8 bases. V gave up 6 bases and J gave up 3 bases; unmatched junction bases: 6. This CDR3 contains 14 residues. Germline V gene sequence: CDR1 LNHDA, CDR2 SQIVND (reference sequence). DNA for the CDR3: TGTGCCAGTAGCATACGGGGGGGCAAAGAGACCCAGTACTTC. Encoded protein: CASSIRGGKETQYF.

The chain couples TRBV6-5 to TRBJ2-3; D is ambiguous. Germline CDR1 MNHEY, CDR2 SVGAGI. CDR3 length equals 13 residues. Between the trimmed V and J ends, which lost 4 bases and 5 bases, there was a span of 10 bases. Written as DNA, the CDR3 is TGTGCCAGCAGTTCATCAAGGATAGATACGCAGTATTTT. Residues: CASSSSRIDTQYF.